The 30 T cell receptor beta chains in this list originate from one sample, sequenced in a study of shared clonotypes between healthy human individuals. Sequencing was performed with immunoSEQ multiplex PCR; in TCRdb, only in-frame clones are kept and a portion is missing. This sample has about half a million clones, with around 80% found just once. The sequencing input was PBMCs. The receptors come from a woman between 40 and 50 years old in good health. Some clones in this sample may be carry-over from other donors' samples.

This clone was seen only a few times. The rearrangement uses TRBV29-1 and TRBJ2-3; D may be TRBD2 (6 bases). CDR3 length equals 13 residues. V was pared by 1 base and J by 4 bases, with 9 bases between. Germline lookup yields CDR1 SQVTM and CDR2 ANQGSEA. Here the CDR3 DNA reads TGCAGCGTTGAAGGGGCGGGACCAGATACGCAGTATTTT. It codes for CSVEGAGPDTQYF.

The table lists this clone with many counts. V usage is TRBV30 and J usage is TRBJ1-1; D unclear. The CDR3 has 13 residues. Looked up from germline, CDR1 is GTSNPN and CDR2 is SVGIG (reference sequence). V was shortened by 4 bases and J by 3 bases, with 12 bases between the two germline ends. The CDR3 nucleotides are TGTGCCTGGAATCGGGATTTGTACACTGAAGCTTTCTTT. It encodes CAWNRDLYTEAFF.

On this clone itself: This CDR3 is also generated by other DNA sequences in the sample. The rearrangement joins TRBV6-1 to TRBJ1-1, with D uncertain. CDR1 and CDR2 from the germline V gene are MNHNS and SASEGT. Trimming pared 8 bases from V and 1 base from J, leaving 11 bases between. This CDR3 is 13 amino acids long. Written as DNA, the CDR3 is TGTGCCAGCTCAGAACAGCCGAACACTGAAGCTTTCTTT. It specifies CASSEQPNTEAFF.

The chain combines TRBV7-6 with TRBJ1-3; D unclear. Germline V gives CDR1 SGHVS, CDR2 FNYEAQ. V shed 2 bases and J shed 6 bases, with 11 bases lying between them. There are 14 residues in the CDR3. CDR3 in amino acids: CASSLMGIENTIYF. CDR3 in DNA: TGTGCCAGCAGCTTAATGGGGATCGAAAACACCATATATTTT.

This clone was observed once. A far bigger clonotype differs at one base, so this is likely a read error. The genes are TRBV7-9 and TRBJ1-1, with a weak D call TRBD1 (5 bases). This CDR3 has 14 residues. The germline CDR1 and CDR2 sequences are SEHNR and FQNEAQ (reference sequence). In DNA form, the CDR3 reads TGTGCCAGCAGCTTCAAGGGGCAGAGCTTAGAAGCTCTCTTT. Translating gives CASSFKGQSLEALF.

The rearrangement joins TRBV7-3 to TRBJ2-1, with 15 bases matching TRBD2. J lost 7 bases, V lost 6 bases, and 4 bases had no gene match. The CDR3 totals 15 residues. CDR1 is SGHTA, CDR2 FQGTGA, per germline. DNA for the CDR3: TGTGCCAGCAGGGCCGGGACTAGCGGGGGGAATGAGCAGTTCTTC. Protein sequence: CASRAGTSGGNEQFF.

This chain links TRBV5-1 with TRBJ1-2; TRBD1 matches at 9 bases. The CDR3 loop spans 14 amino acids. V dropped 7 bases and J dropped 8; count of bases not matched to a gene: 12. The germline CDR1 and CDR2 sequences are SGHRS and YFSETQ. The chain's CDR3 is CASAESYRGRGYTF. The CDR3 DNA sequence: TGCGCCAGCGCCGAGAGTTACAGGGGGCGCGGCTACACCTTC.

This chain uses TRBV11-2 with TRBJ2-3; the D is unclear. The V gene lost 7 bases and the J gene lost 3 bases, with 17 bases spanning the gap. Per germline, CDR1 SGHAT and CDR2 FQNNGV. The CDR3 covers 15 residues. Written as DNA, the CDR3 is TGTGCCAGCACCCCGAAAGACCCGGAGACAGATACGCAGTATTTT. Its translation: CASTPKDPETDTQYF.

This clone was seen at least ten times. Other DNA sequences of this sample code for an identical CDR3. The rearrangement links TRBV19 to TRBJ2-2, with TRBD2 as a possible D gene (6 bases). V was cut by 8 bases and J by 7 bases, with 17 bases left in between. The V gene's germline CDR1 is LNHDA and CDR2 SQIVND (reference sequence). The CDR3 runs to 14 residues. CDR3 amino acids: CASCPMGGVGELFF. CDR3 bases: TGTGCCAGTTGCCCGATGGGGGGAGTCGGGGAGCTGTTTTTT.

This chain connects TRBV29-1 to TRBJ1-1; the D gene is possibly TRBD1 (5 bases). CDR3 length: 12 amino acids. CDR1 is SQVTM and CDR2 is ANQGSEA in the germline V gene. V lost 4 bases and J lost 1, with 7 bases in between. The CDR3 region is CSVGQQNTEAFF. The CDR3 DNA is TGCAGCGTTGGACAGCAGAACACTGAAGCTTTCTTT.

The chain is built from TRBV7-9 and TRBJ2-3; D not resolved. Looked up from germline, CDR1 is SEHNR and CDR2 is FQNEAQ (reference sequence). CDR3 length: 11 residues. The V end lost 6 bases, the J end lost 6 bases, and 7 bases lay between the germline ends. The CDR3, as DNA: TGTGCCAGCAGTTCAATGGATACGCAGTATTTT. Translating gives CASSSMDTQYF.

A word on this clone: Other DNA sequences in the sample encode the same CDR3. CDR3 region: CAWSVTSGGQETQYF. Here the CDR3 DNA reads TGTGCCTGGAGTGTAACTAGCGGGGGCCAGGAGACCCAGTACTTC. The chain employs TRBV30 and TRBJ2-5; 11 nucleotides line up with TRBD2. Per the germline V gene, CDR1 is GTSNPN and CDR2 is SVGIG (reference sequence). J gave up 5 bases and V 0 bases, and 5 bases lay outside the gene matches. This CDR3 contains 15 residues.

The chain has TRBV6-1 and TRBJ1-5, with 9 nucleotides matching TRBD1. Germline loops: CDR1 MNHNS, CDR2 SASEGT. J was trimmed by 3 bases and V by 6 bases; bases with no gene match: 6. This CDR3 has 15 amino acids. The CDR3 coding sequence is TGTGCCAGCAGATTCCGGGACAGGGACAATCAGCCCCAGCATTTT. It is translated as CASRFRDRDNQPQHF.

The chain employs TRBV28 and TRBJ2-1; 15 positions agree with TRBD2. CDR3 size: 16 residues. Unmatched junction bases numbered 8, after V lost 4 bases and J lost 10 bases. CDR1 and CDR2 (germline): MDHEN, SYDVKM. CDR3 protein: CASSSPGLAGGVEQFF. In DNA, the CDR3 is TGTGCCAGCAGTTCTCCCGGACTAGCGGGAGGGGTAGAGCAGTTCTTC.

The chain joins TRBV5-1 to TRBJ2-3; no definite D call. The CDR3 loop spans 14 amino acids. CDR1 and CDR2 from the germline V gene are SGHRS and YFSETQ. With 0 bases removed from V and 0 bases from J, the gap between germline ends came to 5 bases. The CDR3 DNA is TGCGCCAGCAGCTTGGACGAAAGCACAGATACGCAGTATTTT. Its protein is CASSLDESTDTQYF.

The V gene is TRBV5-4, the J gene TRBJ1-1, with 7 bases that match TRBD1. The CDR3 covers 13 residues. Losses at the gene ends were 5 bases for V and 5 bases for J; bases not matched to a gene: 6. CDR1 is SGHNT, CDR2 YYREEE, per germline (reference sequence). CDR3 coding DNA: TGTGCCAGCAGACTAGGGGGCAGGACTGAAGCTTTCTTT. Translating it yields CASRLGGRTEAFF.

This clone was counted between two and nine times. This chain connects TRBV5-1 to TRBJ2-5; 7 bases match TRBD1. V trimming: 0 bases; J trimming: 5 bases; junction bases outside the gene matches: 7. This CDR3 comprises 15 residues. Germline V gene sequence: CDR1 SGHRS, CDR2 YFSETQ. This CDR3 reads CASSLGSGGWETQYF. In nucleotides, the CDR3 is TGCGCCAGCAGCTTGGGTTCAGGGGGTTGGGAGACCCAGTACTTC.

The chain employs TRBV27 and TRBJ2-5; D tentatively reads TRBD1 or TRBD2 (5 bases each). Trimming stripped 3 bases from V and 5 bases from J, with 13 bases between. The CDR3 spans 14 residues. CDR1 MNHEY and CDR2 SMNVEV come from the germline V gene (reference sequence). The CDR3 nucleotides are TGTGCCAGCAGTTTCGTGGGAGAGGGGGAGACCCAGTACTTC. Translating gives CASSFVGEGETQYF.

The chain joins TRBV7-2 to TRBJ2-1; 7 bases line up with TRBD1. Trimming at V came to 5 bases and at J to 12 bases, leaving 19 bases not matched to a gene. This CDR3 is built from 16 residues. The germline CDR1 and CDR2 sequences are SGHTA and FQGNSA. The chain's CDR3 is CASSPQTGKKFDGQFF. CDR3 sequence (DNA): TGTGCCAGCAGCCCTCAGACAGGGAAGAAGTTCGATGGGCAGTTCTTC.

V gene TRBV19 combines with J gene TRBJ2-1; TRBD2 aligns across 14 bases. Trimming at V came to 1 base and at J to 8 bases, leaving 4 bases not matched to a gene. This CDR3 is 16 amino acids long. Germline-derived CDR1 and CDR2 are LNHDA and SQIVND (reference sequence). The CDR3 bases are TGTGCCAGTAGTATAGCCGGGACTAGCGGGAGTTATGAGCAGTTCTTC. It codes for CASSIAGTSGSYEQFF. The variable domain in full, completed from reference TRBV19 and TRBJ2-1, reads DGGITQSPKYLFRKEGQNVTLSCEQNLNHDAMYWYRQDPGQGLRLIYYSQIVNDFQKGDIAEGYSVSREKKESFPLTVTSAQKNPTAFYLCASSIAGTSGSYEQFFGPGTRLTVL.

This clone came up a few times. J is TRBJ1-4 and V is TRBV27, with D hard to call. The V and J ends lost 4 bases and 2 bases respectively, with 8 bases between them. This CDR3 region has 14 residues. Looked up from germline, CDR1 is MNHEY and CDR2 is SMNVEV (reference sequence). This CDR3 is CASSSSGTNEKLFF. DNA for the CDR3: TGTGCCAGCAGTTCCAGCGGGACTAATGAAAAACTGTTTTTT.

The chain couples TRBV28 to TRBJ2-1; D may be TRBD1 (5 bases). Germline CDR1 reads MDHEN; CDR2 reads SYDVKM. V gave up 7 bases and J gave up 3 bases, with 10 bases separating them. This CDR3 contains 13 residues. CDR3 residues: CASKDRFYNEQFF. The DNA of the CDR3 is TGTGCCAGCAAAGACAGATTCTACAATGAGCAGTTCTTC.

The rearrangement joins TRBV21-1 to TRBJ1-1; TRBD1 was called by the table and not checked on the DNA. TRBV21-1 is described as a pseudogene. The CDR3 runs to 14 residues. The CDR3 is CASRGNRRNTEAFF. The CDR3 nucleotides read TGTGCCAGCAGGGGGAACAGGAGGAACACTGAAGCTTTCTTT.

About this clone itself: Within the sample, other DNA sequences also encode this same CDR3. The rearrangement joins TRBV6-4 to TRBJ2-1, with TRBD2 matching over 7 bases. The germline V gene has CDR1 MRHNA and CDR2 SNTAGT. The CDR3 length is 15 residues. Trimming took 2 bases from V and 0 from J; bases not matched to a gene: 1. CDR3 coding DNA: TGTGCCAGCAGTGACATAGCGGGCTCCTACAATGAGCAGTTCTTC. It is translated as CASSDIAGSYNEQFF.

Note on this clone: Other nucleotide sequences in the sample specify the same CDR3. The chain has TRBV30 and TRBJ2-5, with D unclear. Germline V gene sequence: CDR1 GTSNPN, CDR2 SVGIG (reference sequence). Trimming stripped 2 bases from V and 5 bases from J, with 6 bases between. The CDR3 sequence is 11 residues long. CDR3 loop: CAWSLGETQYF. The CDR3, as DNA: TGTGCCTGGAGTTTAGGGGAGACCCAGTACTTC.

The V gene is TRBV7-9, the J gene TRBJ2-3; 12 nucleotides agree with TRBD2. V gave up 5 bases and J gave up 2 bases; unmatched junction bases: 2. This CDR3 spans 15 amino acids. Germline V gene data show CDR1 as SEHNR and CDR2 as FQNEAQ (reference sequence). The CDR3 bases are TGTGCCAGCAGCAGGACTAGCGGGGCCACAGATACGCAGTATTTT. Translating it yields CASSRTSGATDTQYF.

CDR3 amino acids: CASSSDRDSGNTIYF. The CDR3 nucleotides are TGTGCCAGCAGTTCGGACAGAGACTCTGGAAACACCATATATTTT. The chain employs TRBV27 and TRBJ1-3; D possibly corresponds to TRBD1 (6 bases). This CDR3 is built from 15 residues. Germline CDR1 MNHEY, CDR2 SMNVEV (reference sequence). The V and J ends lost 4 bases and 0 bases respectively, with 10 bases between them.

This clone showed up just a few times. The rearrangement uses TRBV5-1 and TRBJ2-5, with 9 bases aligning to TRBD1. V lost 6 bases to trimming and J lost 2 bases; unmatched junction nucleotides: 8. Per the germline V gene, CDR1 is SGHRS and CDR2 is YFSETQ. The CDR3 totals 15 residues. CDR3 in DNA: TGCGCCAGCACCGAAACAGGGACAGGGCAAGAGACCCAGTACTTC. It translates to CASTETGTGQETQYF.

This clone showed up just once. V usage is TRBV15 and J usage is TRBJ2-4; D ambiguous. This CDR3 is 15 amino acids long. Germline loops: CDR1 LNHNV, CDR2 YYDKDF (reference sequence). V was shortened by 4 bases and J by 8 bases, with 18 bases between the two germline ends. CDR3 residues: CATSKRLENGDIQYF. CDR3 coding DNA: TGTGCCACCAGCAAAAGACTCGAGAATGGGGACATTCAGTACTTC.

The V call is TRBV15, the J call TRBJ2-2, with TRBD1 as a possible D gene (5 bases). CDR3 length: 15 residues. Trimming removed 3 bases from V and 4 bases from J, with 12 bases in between. Germline CDR1 and CDR2: LNHNV and YYDKDF (reference sequence). CDR3 region: CATSRLDSFTGELFF. The CDR3 nucleotides are TGTGCCACCAGCAGGCTTGACAGTTTCACCGGGGAGCTGTTTTTT.